The clone carrying this TCR beta chain was observed once. Sequencing was performed with immunoSEQ multiplex PCR; in TCRdb, only in-frame clones are kept and a portion is missing. Of approximately 200,000 clones in the sample, approximately 92% were seen once. Germline V gene sequence: CDR1 SGHNT, CDR2 YYREEE (reference sequence). V dropped 4 bases and J dropped 4; count of bases not matched to a gene: 12. The CDR3 contains 17 residues. The source of the sample is a study of blood T cell repertoires in COVID-19. Study overall: Samples of COVID-19 (acute and convalescent) were obtained from the United States, Italy and Spain. The cDNA or gDNA used as material had been derived from T cells, B-cell-depleted T cells, or PBMCs.

The gene calls are TRBV5-4 and TRBJ1-1, with 11 nucleotides matching TRBD1. The sequence was collected from a woman aged 18-29 years in a cohort exposed to, infected with or recovered from COVID-19 (not recorded which). Sequences were obtained from PBMCs or T cells enriched from blood (not recorded which). CDR3 in DNA: TGTGCCAGCAGCCCGGGGGTGGGACAGGGGGAGGGCACTGAAGCTTTCTTT. Translated: CASSPGVGQGEGTEAFF.